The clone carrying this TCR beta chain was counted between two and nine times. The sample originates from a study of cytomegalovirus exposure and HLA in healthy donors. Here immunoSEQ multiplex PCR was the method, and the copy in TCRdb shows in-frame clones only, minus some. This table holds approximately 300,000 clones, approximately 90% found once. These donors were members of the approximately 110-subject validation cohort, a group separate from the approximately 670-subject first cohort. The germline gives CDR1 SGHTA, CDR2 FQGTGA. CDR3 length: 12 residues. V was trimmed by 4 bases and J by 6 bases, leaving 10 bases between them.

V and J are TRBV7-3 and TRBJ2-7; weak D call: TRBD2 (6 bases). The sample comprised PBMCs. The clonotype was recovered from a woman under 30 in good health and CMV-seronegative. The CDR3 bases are TGTGCCAGCAGCTATCTGGGAGGCGAGCAGTACTTC. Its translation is CASSYLGGEQYF.